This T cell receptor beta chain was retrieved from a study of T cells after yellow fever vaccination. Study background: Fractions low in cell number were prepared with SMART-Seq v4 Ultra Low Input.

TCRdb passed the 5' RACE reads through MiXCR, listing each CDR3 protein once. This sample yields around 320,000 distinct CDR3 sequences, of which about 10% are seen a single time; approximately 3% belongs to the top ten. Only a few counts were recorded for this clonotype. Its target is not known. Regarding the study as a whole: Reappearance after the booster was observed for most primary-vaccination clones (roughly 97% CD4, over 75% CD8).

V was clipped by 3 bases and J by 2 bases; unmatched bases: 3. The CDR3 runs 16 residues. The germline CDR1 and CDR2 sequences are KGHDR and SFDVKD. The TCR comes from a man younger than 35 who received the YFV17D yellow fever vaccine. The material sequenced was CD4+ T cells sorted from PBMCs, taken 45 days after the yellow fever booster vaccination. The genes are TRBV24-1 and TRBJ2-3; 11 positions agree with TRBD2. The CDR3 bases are TGTGCCACCAGTGATGCGACTAGCGGGGACACAGATACGCAGTATTTT. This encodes CATSDATSGDTDTQYF.